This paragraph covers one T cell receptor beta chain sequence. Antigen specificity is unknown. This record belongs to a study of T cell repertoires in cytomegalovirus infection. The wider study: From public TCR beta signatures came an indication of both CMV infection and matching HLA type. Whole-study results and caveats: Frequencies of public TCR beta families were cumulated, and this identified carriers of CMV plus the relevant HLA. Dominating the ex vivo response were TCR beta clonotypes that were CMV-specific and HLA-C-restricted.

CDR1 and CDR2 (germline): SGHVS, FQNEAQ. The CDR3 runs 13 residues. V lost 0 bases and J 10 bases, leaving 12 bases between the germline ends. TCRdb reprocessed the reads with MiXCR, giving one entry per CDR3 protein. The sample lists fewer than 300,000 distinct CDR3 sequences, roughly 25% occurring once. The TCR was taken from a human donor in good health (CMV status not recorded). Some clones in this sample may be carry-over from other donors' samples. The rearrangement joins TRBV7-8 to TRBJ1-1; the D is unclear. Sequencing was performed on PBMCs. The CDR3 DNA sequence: TGTGCCAGCAGCTTAGCGCGGACCCTGGGAGCTTTCTTT. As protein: CASSLARTLGAFF.